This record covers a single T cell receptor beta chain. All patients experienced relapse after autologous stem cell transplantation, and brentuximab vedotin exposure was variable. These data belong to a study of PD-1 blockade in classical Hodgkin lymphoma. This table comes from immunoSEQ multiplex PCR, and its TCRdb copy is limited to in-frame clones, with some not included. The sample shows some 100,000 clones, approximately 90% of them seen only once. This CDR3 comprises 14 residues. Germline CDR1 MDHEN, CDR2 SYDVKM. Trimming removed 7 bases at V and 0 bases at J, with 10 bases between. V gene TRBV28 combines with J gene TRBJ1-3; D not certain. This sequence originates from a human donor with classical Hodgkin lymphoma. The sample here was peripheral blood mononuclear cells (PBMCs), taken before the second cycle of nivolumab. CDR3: CASKKWISGNTIYF. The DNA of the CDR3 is TGTGCCAGCAAAAAGTGGATCTCTGGAAACACCATATATTTT. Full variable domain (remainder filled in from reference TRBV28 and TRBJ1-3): DVKVTQSSRYLVKRTGEKVFLECVQDMDHENMFWYRQDPGLGLRLIYFSYDVKMKEKGDIPEGYSVSREKKERFSLILESASTNQTSMYLCASKKWISGNTIYFGEGSWLTVV.